Listed below are T cell receptor beta chains from one sample, sequenced in a study of T cell repertoires in cytomegalovirus infection. What these receptors recognize is not known. In TCRdb, the reads were re-called with MiXCR into one record per CDR3 protein. The sample holds about 220,000 distinct CDR3 sequences, less than 50% seen once. Here the sequenced sample was CD8+ T cells from cultured PBMCs, taken from culture after CMV antigen stimulation. The receptors derive from a human donor in good health (CMV status not recorded). Some clones in this sample may be carry-over from other donors' samples. The CDR3 runs from the conserved cysteine through the conserved F or W. A D gene is named only where the DNA matches it firmly. Clone size is not always given. Where it is, it says once, few, many or a class for expanded clones.

d_call,j_call,clone_size,v_call,cdr3_aa,cdr3_nt
TRBD1,TRBJ1-1,.,TRBV12-3/TRBV12-4,CASRLHRGRGNTEAFF,TGTGCCAGCAGGCTCCACAGGGGGCGAGGGAACACTGAAGCTTTCTTT
.,TRBJ2-2,.,TRBV12-3/TRBV12-4,CASSLAGFGTGELFF,TGTGCCAGCAGTTTAGCTGGGTTTGGAACCGGGGAGCTGTTTTTT
.,TRBJ2-3,.,TRBV7-6,CASSLRPLSSPRDTQYF,TGTGCTAGCAGCCTCAGACCCCTCTCGAGTCCCCGAGATACGCAGTATTTT
.,TRBJ1-3,few,TRBV7-6,CASSLNPRIGNTIYF,TGTGCCAGCAGCTTAAACCCCAGGATCGGAAACACCATATATTTT
.,TRBJ1-2,many,TRBV27,CASSLGTTANYGYTF,TGTGCCAGCAGTTTAGGAACAACGGCTAACTATGGCTACACCTTC
.,TRBJ1-1,.,TRBV6-6,CASSRGDTEAFF,TGTGCCAGCAGTCGGGGGGACACTGAAGCTTTCTTT
TRBD1,TRBJ2-5,few,TRBV6-5,CASSSPTGPVETQYF,TGTGCCAGCAGTTCCCCGACAGGGCCGGTGGAGACCCAGTACTTC
.,TRBJ1-5,few,TRBV19,CASSIGARDQPQHF,TGTGCCAGTAGTATTGGGGCAAGGGACCAGCCCCAGCATTTT
.,TRBJ1-1,.,TRBV9,CASSGGDSPSTEAFF,TGTGCCAGCAGTGGAGGGGACTCTCCCTCGACTGAAGCTTTCTTT
.,TRBJ1-1,few,TRBV14,CASSHGGRNTEAFF,TGTGCCAGCAGCCATGGGGGTAGGAACACTGAAGCTTTCTTT
.,TRBJ2-3,few,TRBV11-3,CASSSRTSTDTQYF,TGTGCCAGCAGCTCCAGGACTAGCACAGATACGCAGTATTTT
.,TRBJ1-5,.,TRBV6-6,CASSLPYQPQHF,TGTGCCAGCAGTCTCCCATATCAGCCCCAGCATTTT
TRBD1,TRBJ1-1,.,TRBV6-6,CASSYSKETGDPEAFF,TGTGCCAGCAGTTACTCAAAAGAAACAGGGGACCCTGAAGCTTTCTTT
.,TRBJ2-1,.,TRBV28,CASSLGGTSDEQFF,TGTGCCAGCAGTCTTGGTGGGACTTCGGATGAGCAGTTCTTC
.,TRBJ1-1,many,TRBV12-3/TRBV12-4,CASSPGRDTEAFF,TGTGCCAGCAGCCCCGGCAGGGATACTGAAGCTTTCTTT
.,TRBJ1-2,few,TRBV7-8,CASSPVANYGYTF,TGTGCCAGCAGCCCGGTAGCTAACTATGGCTACACCTTC
.,TRBJ1-5,few,TRBV19,CASSNTNQPQHF,TGTGCCAGTAGTAATACCAATCAGCCCCAGCATTTT
.,TRBJ2-2,.,TRBV12-3/TRBV12-4,CASSPTENTGELFF,TGTGCCAGCAGTCCGACAGAGAACACCGGGGAGCTGTTTTTT
.,TRBJ2-3,.,TRBV12-3/TRBV12-4,CASSLLVRFPDTQYF,TGTGCCAGCAGTTTACTAGTACGTTTCCCAGATACGCAGTATTTT
TRBD2,TRBJ2-7,few,TRBV27,CASSPSGRAFYEQYF,TGTGCCAGCAGTCCTAGCGGGAGAGCTTTCTACGAGCAGTACTTC
TRBD1,TRBJ1-4,.,TRBV11-2,CASSLQEGAYREKLFF,TGTGCCAGCAGCTTACAAGAGGGGGCATATCGTGAAAAACTGTTTTTT
TRBD2,TRBJ2-1,.,TRBV11-2,CASSRPIEASGGLLLSYNEQFF,TGTGCCAGCAGCCGCCCCATCGAGGCTAGCGGGGGCCTACTCCTCTCCTACAATGAGCAGTTCTTC
.,TRBJ2-1,.,TRBV7-4,CASSLESPEQFF,TGTGCCAGCAGCTTAGAGTCTCCTGAGCAGTTCTTC
.,TRBJ2-7,.,TRBV28,CASGGRDILYEQYF,TGTGCCAGCGGAGGCAGGGATATCCTATACGAGCAGTACTTC
TRBD1,TRBJ2-7,.,TRBV6-1,CASRGTGGWNEQYF,TGTGCCAGCAGGGGGACAGGGGGATGGAACGAGCAGTACTTC
.,TRBJ1-1,few,TRBV7-9,CASSPWQGPTHEAFF,TGTGCCAGCAGCCCCTGGCAGGGGCCTACCCATGAAGCTTTCTTT
TRBD2,TRBJ2-5,few,TRBV6-6,CASSETSGGETQYF,TGTGCCAGCAGTGAGACTAGCGGCGGAGAGACCCAGTACTTC
.,TRBJ1-6,.,TRBV12-3/TRBV12-4,CASSAADNSPLHF,TGTGCCAGCAGTGCCGCCGATAATTCACCCCTCCACTTT
.,TRBJ2-1,many,TRBV7-9,CASSLGEGLRFF,TGTGCCAGCAGCTTAGGAGAGGGGTTGAGGTTCTTC
.,TRBJ2-5,few,TRBV7-3,CASSLQGWETQYF,TGTGCCAGCAGCTTACAGGGGTGGGAGACCCAGTACTTC
.,TRBJ1-2,few,TRBV6-5,CASSYSEGQGYTF,TGTGCCAGCAGTTACTCTGAAGGGCAAGGCTACACCTTC
.,TRBJ1-6,few,TRBV4-1,CASSLNGPGASPLHF,TGCGCCAGCAGTTTAAATGGACCGGGTGCTTCACCCCTCCACTTT
.,TRBJ2-2,.,TRBV27,CASSLLVTGELFF,TGTGCCAGCAGTTTATTGGTCACCGGGGAGCTGTTTTTT
.,TRBJ1-1,many,TRBV11-2,CASSTRTGPNTEAFF,TGTGCCAGCAGCACACGAACAGGGCCGAACACTGAAGCTTTCTTT
.,TRBJ1-5,.,TRBV15,CATRDSRGYLHQPQHF,TGTGCCACCAGAGATTCCAGGGGCTATCTCCATCAGCCCCAGCATTTT
.,TRBJ2-3,.,TRBV28,CASSFRSRETSTDTQYF,TGTGCCAGCAGTTTCCGTAGCCGGGAGACTAGCACAGATACGCAGTATTTT
.,TRBJ2-7,.,TRBV28,CASSHLSPLYLSSYEQYF,TGTGCCAGCAGTCACCTGTCACCTCTTTACCTGAGCTCCTACGAGCAGTACTTC
.,TRBJ1-5,.,TRBV15,CATSRRIWRGYQPQHF,TGTGCCACCAGCCGGCGGATCTGGAGGGGTTATCAGCCCCAGCATTTT
.,TRBJ2-2,.,TRBV7-6,CASSPGPLAGELFF,TGTGCCAGCAGCCCGGGTCCTCTAGCCGGGGAGCTGTTTTTT
.,TRBJ2-1,.,TRBV6-6,CASATGLMNEQFF,TGTGCCAGCGCTACAGGGTTAATGAATGAGCAGTTCTTC